This record looks at one T cell receptor beta chain sequence and its context. Antigen specificity is unknown. Clones were read by immunoSEQ multiplex PCR, and TCRdb kept only the in-frame ones, dropping some. The data contain approximately 7,300 clones, 60% to 80% of them singletons. The record originates from a study of T cell repertoires in ileal Crohn's disease. Study as a whole: Every patient was operated on for stricturing (about 60%) or penetrating (39%) complications. TCRB immunosequencing input was five hundred nanograms of biopsy DNA per sample.

V dropped 1 base and J dropped 0 bases, with 10 bases sitting between them. The CDR3 is 17 amino acids. The germline V gene has CDR1 KGHSH and CDR2 LQKENI. Indicated time point: proximal margin of the surgical specimen (macroscopically non-inflamed). Findings and caveats of the study: All patients with clonality above 26.8% had endoscopic recurrence.

This receptor was identified in an adult with Crohn's disease. The sequencing input was ileal tissue. V and J are TRBV18 and TRBJ2-6; D call uncertain. CDR3 DNA: TGTGCCAGCTCACCACGTCCCCAGAGCTCTGGGGCCAACGTCCTGACTTTC. It codes for CASSPRPQSSGANVLTF.